The following is a T cell receptor beta chain sequence with its context. Antigen specificity is unknown. This specimen belongs to a study of OX40 agonist ivuxolimab in advanced cancers. Study background: Dose-escalation patients' cancers were hepatocellular carcinoma, melanoma, renal cell or head and neck cancer. Findings and limits, study-wide: At 0.1 to 3.0 mg/kg and by week 6, CD4+ and CD8+ T cells in the blood had expanded clonally.

This CDR3 is 17 amino acids long. The germline gives CDR1 KGHSH, CDR2 LQKENI. Trimming cost V 1 base and J 0 bases; bases outside gene matches: 6. Assay: immunoSEQ multiplex PCR; the TCRdb copy retains only in-frame clones and omits some. This sample has about 86,000 clones, with 89% found just once. Any history of autoimmune disease or systemic immunosuppression disqualified patients. This clonotype originated in an adult with an advanced solid tumor such as melanoma, head and neck, liver or kidney cancer. The V call is TRBV18, the J call TRBJ2-1; 7 nucleotides match TRBD2. The sequencing here drew on CD4+ or CD8+ T cells sorted from blood, taken in a trial of the OX40 agonist ivuxolimab. The CDR3, as DNA: TGTGCCAGCTCACCACTAACGGGCGGGAGCTCCTACAATGAGCAGTTCTTC. Protein sequence: CASSPLTGGSSYNEQFF.